The next 11 T cell receptor beta chains were all read from a single sample in a study of blood T cell repertoires in COVID-19. The data were produced by immunoSEQ multiplex PCR, yet TCRdb's version contains in-frame clones alone and is incomplete. The profile shows about 120,000 clones, around nine tenths of them singletons. The sample was peripheral blood. The source of these receptors is a woman in her 70s with COVID-19, enrolled during active disease.

The chain is built from TRBV6-1 and TRBJ2-3, with TRBD2 identical over 9 bases. CDR1 and CDR2 from the germline V gene are MNHNS and SASEGT. The length of the CDR3 is 16 residues. V was pared by 1 base and J by 8 bases, with 10 bases of the junction left unmatched. CDR3 sequence: CASSEGLLRGGGTQYF. The CDR3 DNA reads as TGTGCCAGCAGTGAAGGACTACTGCGGGGGGGTGGTACGCAGTATTTT.

The chain joins TRBV2 to TRBJ1-3; the D is unclear. The CDR3 contains 15 residues. Trimming took 5 bases from V and 2 from J, leaving 13 bases between them. Germline CDR1 is SNHLY and CDR2 is FYNNEI. The CDR3 nucleotides read TGTGCCAGCAGTCCCGGTCCCTTCGCTGGAAACACCATATATTTT. This codes for CASSPGPFAGNTIYF.

The genes are TRBV3-1 (or the pseudogene TRBV3-2) and TRBJ2-3, with a tentative D call TRBD1 (7 bases). From germline, CDR1 is LGHDT and CDR2 YNNKEL (reference sequence). V gave up 1 base and J gave up 6 bases, with 14 bases separating them. The CDR3 has 15 residues. CDR3 protein: CASSQGGDSGDTQYF. DNA of the CDR3: TGTGCCAGCAGCCAAGGGGGGGACAGCGGGGATACGCAGTATTTT.

This sequence joins TRBV15 and TRBJ2-2, with a possible D match to TRBD2 (5 bases). Germline assignment: CDR1 LNHNV and CDR2 YYDKDF (reference sequence). With 0 bases removed from V and 1 base from J, the gap between germline ends came to 9 bases. There are 16 residues in the CDR3. Here the CDR3 DNA reads TGTGCCACCAGCAGAGATGTGGGAGTGAACACCGGGGAGCTGTTTTTT. Protein sequence: CATSRDVGVNTGELFF.

The chain carries TRBV11-2 and TRBJ1-4; 9 positions agree with TRBD1. J was trimmed by 0 bases and V by 5 bases; bases with no gene match: 13. CDR3 length equals 19 residues. Germline CDR1 and CDR2: SGHAT and FQNNGV. CDR3 in amino acids: CASSPRSDRGDSTNEKLFF. The CDR3 bases are TGTGCCAGCAGCCCCAGGTCGGACAGGGGAGATTCAACTAATGAAAAACTGTTTTTT.

The chain links TRBV24-1 to TRBJ2-1; 11 bases align to TRBD1. The germline V gene has CDR1 KGHDR and CDR2 SFDVKD. The CDR3 has 14 residues. The V segment lost 9 bases and the J segment 2 bases; nucleotides outside the gene matches: 2. CDR3 in amino acids: CATGDRGTYNEQFF. CDR3 sequence (DNA): TGTGCCACCGGGGACAGGGGGACCTACAATGAGCAGTTCTTC.

V gene TRBV12-3 or TRBV12-4 combines with J gene TRBJ1-2, with a weak D call TRBD1 (6 bases). This CDR3 has 12 residues. V was trimmed by 6 bases and J by 5 bases, leaving 10 bases between them. The CDR3 bases are TGTGCCAGCAGGGCAGGGGATTATGGCTACACCTTC. Residues: CASRAGDYGYTF.

This chain links TRBV28 with TRBJ1-2; the match to TRBD1 covers 10 bases. The germline gives CDR1 MDHEN, CDR2 SYDVKM. The CDR3 contains 13 residues. V lost 8 bases and J lost 5; bases outside the gene matches: 5. Here the CDR3 reads CASGRGQGYGYTF. Here the CDR3 DNA reads TGTGCCAGCGGTAGGGGACAGGGGTATGGCTACACCTTC.

V usage is TRBV6-2 or TRBV6-3 and J usage is TRBJ2-7; TRBD2 agrees at 7 bases. This CDR3 is built from 18 residues. V lost 3 bases, J lost 2 bases, and 16 bases stayed unmatched. The germline V gene has CDR1 MNHEY and CDR2 SVGEGT. The CDR3 region has the DNA TGTGCCAGCAGTTATCCTCCGGCAAGCGGGGTACTTGCCTACGAGCAGTACTTC. Amino acids: CASSYPPASGVLAYEQYF.

The chain couples TRBV19 to TRBJ1-5, with 9 positions matching TRBD1. The CDR3 covers 15 residues. J lost 7 bases, V lost 7 bases, and 11 bases had no gene match. In germline, CDR1 is LNHDA, CDR2 SQIVND (reference sequence). The CDR3 nucleotides are TGTGCCAGTACCAACTCCGGGACAGGGAAGCAGCCCCAGCATTTT. Its protein is CASTNSGTGKQPQHF.

The rearrangement uses TRBV29-1 and TRBJ1-4; a weak D match, TRBD1 (5 bases). The CDR3 length is 13 residues. Germline loops: CDR1 SQVTM, CDR2 ANQGSEA. The V end was cut by 3 bases, the J end by 8 bases, with 13 bases between. The CDR3 sequence: CSVDGRGEEKLFF. CDR3 DNA sequence: TGCAGCGTTGATGGGAGGGGAGAGGAAAAACTGTTTTTT.